Sequencing of this TCR beta chain was carried out in a study of blood T cell repertoires in COVID-19. Across the study: Sample material is recorded as cDNA or gDNA derived from T cells, B-cell-depleted T cells, or PBMCs.

Only in-frame clones appear in the TCRdb table, and some are missing; sequencing was by immunoSEQ multiplex PCR. The table includes fewer than 400,000 clones, approximately 85% detected once. CDR1 is SNHLY, CDR2 FYNNEI, per germline. There are 14 residues in the CDR3. Trimming shortened V by 4 bases and J by 1 base, and 10 bases separated the two germline ends. The sequencing sample was made of PBMCs or T cells enriched from blood (not recorded which). The V gene is TRBV2, the J gene TRBJ1-2, with D possibly being TRBD1 (5 bases). This clonotype was obtained from a young man who had recovered from COVID-19. The chain's CDR3 is CASSVGQGNYGYTF. The CDR3 DNA sequence: TGTGCCAGCAGTGTCGGCCAGGGTAACTATGGCTACACCTTC.